The 27 T cell receptor beta chains given below trace back to one sample, sequenced in a study of blood T cell repertoires in COVID-19. The table came from immunoSEQ multiplex PCR; TCRdb's copy has only in-frame clones and leaves some out. The sample records roughly 34,000 clones, roughly 80% being singletons. The sequenced material came from peripheral blood. The receptors here all came from a woman aged 70-85 years with acute or convalescent COVID-19.

The genes are TRBV5-1 and TRBJ1-5; D is possibly TRBD1 (5 bases). From germline, CDR1 is SGHRS and CDR2 YFSETQ. The CDR3 loop spans 17 amino acids. Trimming took 0 bases from V and 7 from J, leaving 20 bases between them. In DNA form, the CDR3 reads TGCGCCAGCAGCTTGGGCGGGCCGGGACGGGGGGGGCAGCCCCAGCATTTT. It encodes CASSLGGPGRGGQPQHF.

The gene calls are TRBV7-8 and TRBJ1-6; D remains unclear. Trimming removed 3 bases from V and 10 bases from J, with 16 bases in between. In germline, CDR1 is SGHVS, CDR2 FQNEAQ. CDR3 length: 15 residues. The CDR3 reads CASSLRSGTLSPLHF. Here the CDR3 DNA reads TGTGCCAGCAGCTTGCGCAGCGGAACCTTATCACCCCTCCACTTT.

In nucleotides, the CDR3 is TGCGCCAGCACCCAATCGGGACAGGTGAACACTGAAGCTTTCTTT. Translated, it gives CASTQSGQVNTEAFF. The rearrangement joins TRBV5-1 to TRBJ1-1, with TRBD1 identical over 8 bases. This CDR3 is built from 15 residues. The V gene's germline CDR1 is SGHRS and CDR2 YFSETQ. The V and J ends lost 6 bases and 0 bases, in that order; junction bases with no gene match: 7. Supplemented by reference TRBV5-1 and TRBJ1-1, the full variable domain reads KAGVTQTPRYLIKTRGQQVTLSCSPISGHRSVSWYQQTPGQGLQFLFEYFSETQRNKGNFPGRFSGRQFSNSRSEMNVSTLELGDSALYLCASTQSGQVNTEAFFGQGTRLTVV.

The chain uses TRBV27 and TRBJ2-7; D gene ambiguous. This CDR3 contains 12 residues. Trimming took 4 bases from V and 0 from J, leaving 4 bases between them. Germline values: CDR1 MNHEY, CDR2 SMNVEV (reference sequence). CDR3 region: CASSSLSYEQYF. CDR3 DNA: TGTGCCAGCAGTTCACTCTCCTACGAGCAGTACTTC.

V and J are TRBV12-3 or TRBV12-4 and TRBJ2-1; D might be TRBD2 (6 bases). The length of the CDR3 is 12 residues. Trimming pared 7 bases from V and 8 bases from J, leaving 12 bases between. CDR3 amino acids: CASTRGSDEQFF. The CDR3 DNA sequence: TGTGCCAGCACGCGGGGATCGGATGAGCAGTTCTTC.

The rearrangement links TRBV5-1 to TRBJ1-3; 7 positions agree with TRBD1. V gave up 4 bases and J gave up 0 bases; unmatched junction bases: 10. Germline V gene lookup returns CDR1 SGHRS and CDR2 YFSETQ. This CDR3 is built from 17 residues. The CDR3 reads CASSLLTGQLSGNTIYF. CDR3 in DNA: TGCGCCAGCAGCCTCCTGACAGGGCAACTCTCTGGAAACACCATATATTTT.

This rearrangement joins TRBV6-6 to TRBJ2-5; 9 bases agree with TRBD1. The CDR3 extends over 13 amino acids. In germline, CDR1 is MNHNY, CDR2 SVGAGI (reference sequence). The V gene end was trimmed by 4 bases and the J gene end by 3 bases; junction bases not matched to a gene: 0. The CDR3 loop is CASSWDREETQYF. CDR3 bases: TGTGCCAGCAGTTGGGACAGGGAAGAGACCCAGTACTTC.

The rearrangement uses TRBV2 and TRBJ2-5, with 13 bases matching TRBD2. Germline values: CDR1 SNHLY, CDR2 FYNNEI. This CDR3 is 17 amino acids long. J lost 5 bases, V lost 1 base, and 7 bases had no gene match. DNA for the CDR3: TGTGCCAGCAGTGAAGGGGTCACTAGCGGGGGGGCGGAGACCCAGTACTTC. Protein sequence: CASSEGVTSGGAETQYF.

The chain employs TRBV19 and TRBJ1-5; D is ambiguous. V was shortened by 7 bases and J by 4 bases, with 17 bases between the two germline ends. This CDR3 region has 15 residues. The germline V gene encodes CDR1 LNHDA and CDR2 SQIVND (reference sequence). The CDR3, as DNA: TGTGCCAGTACCCCGAGCGGGATAGCGAATCAGCCCCAGCATTTT. Translating gives CASTPSGIANQPQHF.

CDR3 bases: TGTGCCAGCAGCCGTATATTAGAGGGTGAGCAGTTCTTC. Protein product: CASSRILEGEQFF. The V call is TRBV3-1 (or the pseudogene TRBV3-2), the J call TRBJ2-1; D possibly corresponds to TRBD2 (5 bases). V was clipped by 4 bases and J by 9 bases, with 13 bases between them. In germline, CDR1 is LGHDT, CDR2 YNNKEL (reference sequence). The CDR3 is 13 amino acids.

The rearrangement uses TRBV5-4 and TRBJ1-6; 7 bases align to TRBD1. The CDR3 sequence is 15 residues long. With 4 bases clipped from V and 6 bases from J, the junction kept 7 bases outside the gene matches. Germline lookup yields CDR1 SGHNT and CDR2 YYREEE (reference sequence). The CDR3 coding sequence is TGTGCCAGCAGCGGTAGACAGGGTACTAATTCACCCCTCCACTTT. It is translated as CASSGRQGTNSPLHF.

The J gene is TRBJ2-1, the V gene TRBV4-1, with 13 bases fitting TRBD2. V gave up 4 bases and J gave up 4 bases; unmatched junction bases: 13. From germline, CDR1 is MGHRA and CDR2 YSYEKL. The CDR3 contains 19 residues. CDR3 loop: CASSPGLAGAKGGYNEQFF. CDR3 nucleotide sequence: TGCGCCAGCAGCCCAGGACTAGCGGGGGCAAAAGGTGGATACAATGAGCAGTTCTTC.

This chain connects TRBV5-1 to TRBJ1-3; D uncertain. Trimming cost V 4 bases and J 0 bases, with 11 bases left between them. Germline V gene data show CDR1 as SGHRS and CDR2 as YFSETQ. This CDR3 comprises 15 residues. The CDR3 bases are TGCGCCAGCAGCAACACAGTGGGCTCTGGAAACACCATATATTTT. Its protein product is CASSNTVGSGNTIYF.

The rearrangement links TRBV2 to TRBJ2-7; D unclear. Germline V gene data show CDR1 as SNHLY and CDR2 as FYNNEI. The V end was cut by 2 bases, the J end by 3 bases, with 14 bases between. The CDR3 extends over 15 amino acids. CDR3 sequence (DNA): TGTGCCAGCAGTGAACCCCCGTCCCTAGTCTACGAGCAGTACTTC. It translates to CASSEPPSLVYEQYF.

The gene calls are TRBV28 and TRBJ2-3, with 10 bases lining up with TRBD1. This CDR3 comprises 18 residues. Germline-derived CDR1 and CDR2 are MDHEN and SYDVKM. Losses at the gene ends were 4 bases for V and 3 bases for J; bases not matched to a gene: 13. CDR3 nucleotides: TGTGCCAGCAGTTCTGATAAATTGGGACAGGGGTTGACAGATACGCAGTATTTT. It translates to CASSSDKLGQGLTDTQYF.

V usage is TRBV4-1 and J usage is TRBJ1-2; 8 positions match TRBD1. V shed 0 bases and J 4 bases; nucleotides not matched to a gene: 1. The CDR3 contains 14 residues. Germline V gene data show CDR1 as MGHRA and CDR2 as YSYEKL. The CDR3 reads CASSQETGAYGYTF. CDR3 DNA: TGCGCCAGCAGCCAAGAGACAGGGGCCTATGGCTACACCTTC.

J is TRBJ2-1 and V is TRBV5-1; 10 nucleotides align to TRBD2. V lost 0 bases, J lost 6 bases, and 3 bases stayed unmatched. This CDR3 region has 15 residues. Germline CDR1 reads SGHRS; CDR2 reads YFSETQ. Here the CDR3 reads CASSLGTSGTNEQFF. In DNA, the CDR3 is TGCGCCAGCAGCTTGGGGACTAGCGGCACCAATGAGCAGTTCTTC.

The V call is TRBV24-1, the J call TRBJ2-3; 11 bases fit TRBD2. CDR3 size: 17 residues. Germline CDR1 and CDR2: KGHDR and SFDVKD. J lost 6 bases, V lost 5 bases, and 12 bases had no gene match. In nucleotides, the CDR3 is TGTGCCACCAGTGTCGGACCGACTAGCGGGACCCTTGATACGCAGTATTTT. Translated, it gives CATSVGPTSGTLDTQYF.

CDR3 in DNA: TGTGCCAGCAGTGAACAGAACACAGATACGCAGTATTTT. This codes for CASSEQNTDTQYF. This chain uses TRBV6-4 with TRBJ2-3, with unresolved D. The CDR3 contains 13 residues. The germline CDR1 and CDR2 sequences are MRHNA and SNTAGT. The V end lost 3 bases, the J end lost 2 bases, and 6 bases lay between the germline ends.

The chain carries TRBV7-6 and TRBJ2-5, with D maybe TRBD1 (5 bases). Germline V gives CDR1 SGHVS, CDR2 FNYEAQ. V was cut by 1 base and J by 2 bases, with 14 bases left in between. This CDR3 is 16 amino acids long. CDR3 region: CASSLVVGHPQETQYF. The CDR3 DNA follows: TGTGCCAGCAGCTTAGTAGTGGGGCACCCTCAAGAGACCCAGTACTTC.

The rearrangement joins TRBV11-2 to TRBJ2-3; the match to TRBD2 covers 8 bases. This CDR3 is built from 16 residues. After removal of 6 bases from V and 4 bases from J, the junction contained 12 bases not matched to a gene. The germline CDR1 and CDR2 sequences are SGHAT and FQNNGV. The chain's CDR3 is CASRHTRGGLADTQYF. The CDR3 bases are TGTGCCAGCAGACATACCCGGGGGGGGCTAGCAGATACGCAGTATTTT.

The J gene is TRBJ2-7, the V gene TRBV28; 11 bases are shared with TRBD2. This CDR3 contains 15 residues. Germline V gene sequence: CDR1 MDHEN, CDR2 SYDVKM. Losses at the gene ends were 5 bases for V and 6 bases for J; bases not matched to a gene: 9. The CDR3 DNA is TGTGCCAGCAGTATCCCGACTAGCGGGATCACCGAGCAGTACTTC. Its protein product is CASSIPTSGITEQYF.

The chain joins TRBV6-2 or TRBV6-3 to TRBJ1-6, with a weak D call TRBD1 (5 bases). Trimming took 0 bases from V and 10 from J, leaving 10 bases between them. Germline values: CDR1 MNHEY, CDR2 SVGEGT. The CDR3 is made up of 14 amino acids. The CDR3 DNA reads TGTGCCAGCAGTTACTCCGGACATCCCTCACCCCTCCACTTT. This codes for CASSYSGHPSPLHF.

The chain recombines TRBV5-6 with TRBJ1-2; tentative D call: TRBD1 (6 bases). Trimming took off 0 bases at V and 8 bases at J, with 11 bases between the two ends. The V gene's germline CDR1 is SGHDT and CDR2 YYEEEE. The length of the CDR3 is 13 residues. The CDR3, as DNA: TGTGCCAGCAGCTTGGGACCTGGGGGCGGCTACACCTTC. Amino acids: CASSLGPGGGYTF.

The chain links TRBV12-3 or TRBV12-4 to TRBJ2-2; unclear D gene. Trimming left V 3 bases short and J 0 bases short, with 2 bases between. The CDR3 is 13 amino acids. In DNA, the CDR3 is TGTGCCAGCAGTTTTACGAACACCGGGGAGCTGTTTTTT. Its protein is CASSFTNTGELFF.

This clone came up a few times. This chain links TRBV11-2 with TRBJ2-1; 8 positions agree with TRBD2. The V and J ends lost 2 bases and 0 bases, in that order; junction bases with no gene match: 9. The CDR3 loop spans 18 amino acids. CDR1 SGHAT and CDR2 FQNNGV come from the germline V gene. CDR3 DNA sequence: TGTGCCAGCAGCTTAACTAGCGGACTAATAAGCTCCTACAATGAGCAGTTCTTC. This translates into CASSLTSGLISSYNEQFF.

The chain recombines TRBV4-1 with TRBJ1-1; D unclear. CDR1 is MGHRA, CDR2 YSYEKL, per germline. Deletions cut 0 bases from V and 5 bases from J, with 22 bases between. The CDR3 consists of 18 residues. CDR3 sequence: CASSQERSGTNAGTEAFF. The CDR3 nucleotides are TGCGCCAGCAGCCAAGAACGTTCCGGCACTAACGCCGGGACTGAAGCTTTCTTT.